This T cell receptor beta chain was sequenced in a study of CD8 T cells in Susac syndrome. TCR beta sequences were obtained from blood CD8+ and CD4+ T cells. The authors reverse transcribed about 0.5 to 1 ug RNA with random hexamers. TCRdb re-analysed the immunoSEQ multiplex PCR reads in MiXCR, keeping a single row per CDR3 protein. The sample contains about 120,000 distinct CDR3 sequences, around 90% of which appear only once. The CDR3 extends over 12 amino acids. Germline-derived CDR1 and CDR2 are MNHNY and SVGAGI (reference sequence). V was pared by 5 bases and J by 7 bases, with 1 base of the junction left unmatched.

This TCR came from a human donor in good health. The gene calls are TRBV6-6 and TRBJ2-1; TRBD1 matches at 8 bases. Input material: CD4+ T cells from PBMCs. CDR3: CASSRQGNEQFF. DNA of the CDR3: TGTGCCAGCAGTCGACAGGGGAATGAGCAGTTCTTC.